A selection of T cell receptor beta chains follows, all from one sample in a study of CD8+ T cells in alopecia areata. Data came from immunoSEQ multiplex PCR; TCRdb stores just in-frame clones and leaves some out. This sample carries approximately 200,000 clones, approximately 56% of them seen once, and the ten largest clones take 3% to 4%. Here the sequenced sample was CD4+ T cells sorted from blood, taken at week 4, from a patient treated with tofacitinib. The receptors were gathered from a human donor with alopecia areata. Each CDR3 is given with its conserved first and last residue. The D gene is left open where the match is weak. Rows give clone size only sometimes, using once, few, many, or a class for an expanded clone.

J,size,D,V,DNA,CDR3
TRBJ2-5,NA,TRBD2,TRBV25-1,TGTGCCAGCTCGCTAGCGGGGGTGGAGACCCAGTACTTC,CASSLAGVETQYF
TRBJ1-5,NA,NA,TRBV28,TGTGCCAGCACTAAACCCCAGGGCAATCAGCCCCAGCATTTT,CASTKPQGNQPQHF
TRBJ1-6,once,TRBD1,TRBV4-3,TGCGCCAGCAGCCAAGATAGGACAGGGCTTGGTTCACCCCTCCACTTT,CASSQDRTGLGSPLHF
TRBJ2-2,few,TRBD1,TRBV23-1,TGCGCCAGCAGTAACATACAGGGGCGGAACACCGGGGAGCTGTTTTTT,CASSNIQGRNTGELFF
TRBJ2-7,NA,NA,TRBV2,TGTGCCAGCAGTGAACACAGGCTCACGAACGAGCAGTACTTC,CASSEHRLTNEQYF
TRBJ2-5,NA,NA,TRBV25-1,TGTGCCAGTACTCCACAGAGGTTGCAGACCCAGTACTTC,CASTPQRLQTQYF
TRBJ2-5,NA,TRBD2,TRBV30,TGTGCCTGGAGTTCTAGCGGAGAGACCCAGTACTTC,CAWSSSGETQYF
TRBJ2-3,NA,NA,TRBV30,TGTGCCTGGACCCATGGGGCTAGGAGGACAGATACGCAGTATTTT,CAWTHGARRTDTQYF
TRBJ1-5,few,NA,TRBV30,TGTGCCTGGAGTGCTACTACAGGGTTTCATCAGCCCCAGCATTTT,CAWSATTGFHQPQHF
TRBJ1-1,NA,TRBD1,TRBV27,TGTGCCAGCAGTTTGGACAACAGGGGAGGCACTGAAGCTTTCTTT,CASSLDNRGGTEAFF
TRBJ2-7,NA,TRBD1,TRBV30,TGTGCCTGGAATGGACAGGCCGGTAGATACGAGCAGTACTTC,CAWNGQAGRYEQYF
TRBJ2-3,few,NA,TRBV30,TGTGCCTGGAGCCCAGGACGCACAGATACGCAGTATTTT,CAWSPGRTDTQYF
TRBJ1-2,NA,TRBD1,TRBV29-1,TGCAGCGCTACGACAGGGGGCGGTGGCTACACCTTC,CSATTGGGGYTF
TRBJ1-1,few,NA,TRBV29-1,TGCAGCGCATATCCTACGACCGGGACTGCAAAAGCTTTCTTT,CSAYPTTGTAKAFF
TRBJ2-5,NA,TRBD1,TRBV2,TGTGCCAGCAACCTCGAACGAGGACAGGGACCCCAAGAGACCCAGTACTTC,CASNLERGQGPQETQYF
TRBJ2-2,many,NA,TRBV7-2,TGTGCCAGCACCCTGACTTTGAACACCGGGGAGCTGTTTTTT,CASTLTLNTGELFF
TRBJ1-2,NA,NA,TRBV29-1,TGCAGCGTTGGCGCCCCAGGGGAATATGGCTACACCTTC,CSVGAPGEYGYTF
TRBJ2-2,NA,NA,TRBV29-1,TGCAGCGTTGATCGCCAGAACACCGGGGAGCTGTTTTTT,CSVDRQNTGELFF
TRBJ2-1,few,NA,TRBV9,TGTGCCAGCAGCGAAAGGGCAGGGCACTACAATGAGCAGTTCTTC,CASSERAGHYNEQFF
TRBJ1-2,NA,NA,TRBV5-4,TGTGCCAGCAGCTTGGAATCGTGGCAGGGGCACTATGGCTACACCTTC,CASSLESWQGHYGYTF
TRBJ2-7,NA,TRBD1,TRBV7-2,TGTGCCAGCAGCGCCCGCCGACAGGGGCCCTACTTC,CASSARRQGPYF
TRBJ2-7,once,TRBD2,TRBV27,TGTGCCAGCAGTTTATCACTAGCGGGGGGCTCCTACGAGCAGTACTTC,CASSLSLAGGSYEQYF
TRBJ1-1,few,NA,TRBV7-2,TGTGCCAGCAGCTTATCGTTAGGTGGAGAGGCTTTCTTT,CASSLSLGGEAFF
TRBJ1-5,NA,TRBD1,TRBV2,TGTGCCAGCAGACAGGGGGATCAGCCCCAGCATTTT,CASRQGDQPQHF
TRBJ2-5,NA,NA,TRBV30,TGTGCCTGGAGTGTACAGGCCGGGGGGACCCAGTACTTC,CAWSVQAGGTQYF
TRBJ1-1,NA,NA,TRBV29-1,TGCAGCGTTGAGCGCCGGGTTTCGAACACTGAAGCTTTCTTT,CSVERRVSNTEAFF
TRBJ1-2,NA,NA,TRBV4-1,TGCGCCAGCAGCCAAGATATCTTTCTGAACTATGGCTACACCTTC,CASSQDIFLNYGYTF
TRBJ2-5,few,NA,TRBV29-1,TGCAGCGGAAAAAGGGGGTACCAAGAGACCCAGTACTTC,CSGKRGYQETQYF
TRBJ1-6,NA,NA,TRBV7-6,TGTGCCAGCAGCCTACGGGGGAACGGTTCACCCCTCCACTTT,CASSLRGNGSPLHF
TRBJ2-3,NA,NA,TRBV28,TGTGCCAGCAGTTTACAGGGCGGGCCAGATACGCAGTATTTT,CASSLQGGPDTQYF
TRBJ1-1,few,NA,TRBV29-1,TGCAGCGTTGATTTGGTTACTGAAGCTTTCTTT,CSVDLVTEAFF
TRBJ2-5,NA,NA,TRBV5-1,TGCGCCAGCAGCCCCGGCGAGACCCAGTACTTC,CASSPGETQYF
TRBJ2-7,NA,NA,TRBV7-8,TGTGCCAGCAGCTTAGCCAGTGGCTCCTACGAGCAGTACTTC,CASSLASGSYEQYF
TRBJ2-7,NA,NA,TRBV5-6,TGTGCCAGCAGCCCGAGATTATGGGGCGACGAGCAGTACTTC,CASSPRLWGDEQYF
TRBJ1-3,NA,NA,TRBV30,TGTGCCTGGAGTCGGGGTCAGCTTGGAAACACCATATATTTT,CAWSRGQLGNTIYF
TRBJ1-1,NA,NA,TRBV5-7,TGTGCCAGCAGCTTGATTGGGGGTGACATGAACACTGAAGCTTTCTTT,CASSLIGGDMNTEAFF
TRBJ1-1,NA,NA,TRBV29-1,TGCAGCGTTCTGACAACTGCGATTAAGAACACTGAAGCTTTCTTT,CSVLTTAIKNTEAFF
TRBJ1-2,NA,NA,TRBV29-1,TGCAGCGTTGCCCGGACGGGGGTTAACTATGGCTACACCTTC,CSVARTGVNYGYTF
TRBJ2-5,NA,NA,TRBV30,TGTGCCTGGAGACGAAAGGGTACAGGGCCGTGGGGGACCCAGTACTTC,CAWRRKGTGPWGTQYF
TRBJ1-2,NA,NA,TRBV10-3,TGTGCCATCAATGGCGAGGATGTAGGGGACTACACCTTC,CAINGEDVGDYTF
TRBJ2-7,NA,NA,TRBV28,TGTGCCAGCAGGTACCCTCTCAGGGGGAGGGAGCAGTACTTC,CASRYPLRGREQYF
TRBJ1-1,NA,NA,TRBV7-3,TGTGCCAGCAGCCTTACAGGGCCCAACACTGAAGCTTTCTTT,CASSLTGPNTEAFF
TRBJ2-3,NA,NA,TRBV7-2,TGTGCCAGCAGCAACCGACTTCCCACAGATACGCAGTATTTT,CASSNRLPTDTQYF
TRBJ2-3,NA,NA,TRBV29-1,TGCAGCGTTGACGGTACCGGGGCAGATACGCAGTATTTT,CSVDGTGADTQYF
TRBJ2-7,few,TRBD1,TRBV27,TGTGCCAGCAGTCTCCGGACAGGGGGGACTCCTTGGGCACCCTACGAGCAGTACTTC,CASSLRTGGTPWAPYEQYF
TRBJ2-2,NA,TRBD1,TRBV19,TGTGCCAGTAGGACAGGGGGCAGGAACACCGGGGAGCTGTTTTTT,CASRTGGRNTGELFF
TRBJ2-7,NA,NA,TRBV7-2,TGTGCCAGCAGCCTCCGCGCGATCGAGCAGTACTTC,CASSLRAIEQYF
TRBJ1-5,NA,NA,TRBV7-9,TGTGCCAGCAGCTTAGGGACAGCCTCGGGCAATCAGCCCCAGCATTTT,CASSLGTASGNQPQHF
TRBJ2-5,NA,TRBD1,TRBV30,TGTGCCTGGAGTGAAATTTGGGACAGGGGGTCAGAGACCCAGTACTTC,CAWSEIWDRGSETQYF
TRBJ2-7,NA,NA,TRBV11-2,TGTGCCAGCAGCTTAAGCGAGCAGTACTTC,CASSLSEQYF
TRBJ2-7,NA,TRBD1,TRBV6-5,TGTGCCAGCAGTAGGGACAGGAGGGGGTACGAGCAGTACTTC,CASSRDRRGYEQYF
TRBJ1-5,NA,NA,TRBV6-5,TGTGCCAGCAGGGGCGAAGTGGTTCAGCCCCAGCATTTT,CASRGEVVQPQHF
TRBJ2-6,NA,NA,TRBV30,TGTGCCTGGAGTGCGGGGGGCCACTCTGGGGCCAACGTCCTGACTTTC,CAWSAGGHSGANVLTF
TRBJ1-6,NA,NA,TRBV30,TGTGCCTGGGCGGGAAGGAGCGGGGGGAATTCACCCCTCCACTTT,CAWAGRSGGNSPLHF
TRBJ2-3,NA,NA,TRBV27,TGTGCCAGCAAACGGGGGAGCACAGATACGCAGTATTTT,CASKRGSTDTQYF
TRBJ2-1,few,TRBD2,TRBV7-3,TGTGCCAGCAGCTTAAGGGTCACTAGCGGGGGGCCCAAATACAATGAGCAGTTCTTC,CASSLRVTSGGPKYNEQFF
TRBJ2-1,NA,NA,TRBV7-3,TGTGCCAGCAGCCAAACTGGCAATGAGCAGTTCTTC,CASSQTGNEQFF
TRBJ2-7,few,NA,TRBV20-1,TGCAGCACCGGGACTTCATACGAGCAGTACTTC,CSTGTSYEQYF
TRBJ2-7,few,TRBD2,TRBV29-1,TGCAGCGTTGGTGATAGCGGGGAGCAGTACTTC,CSVGDSGEQYF